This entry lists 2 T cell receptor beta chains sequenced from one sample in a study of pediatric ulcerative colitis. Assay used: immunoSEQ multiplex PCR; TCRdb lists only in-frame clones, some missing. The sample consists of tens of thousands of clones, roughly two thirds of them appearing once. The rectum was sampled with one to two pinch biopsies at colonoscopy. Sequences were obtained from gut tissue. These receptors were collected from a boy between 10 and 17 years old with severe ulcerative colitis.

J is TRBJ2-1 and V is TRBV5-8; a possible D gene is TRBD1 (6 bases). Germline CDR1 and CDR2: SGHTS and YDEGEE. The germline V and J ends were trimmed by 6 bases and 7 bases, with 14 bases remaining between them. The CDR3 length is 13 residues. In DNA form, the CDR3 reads TGTGCCAGCACCATCTTCAGGGGTAATGAGCAGTTCTTC. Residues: CASTIFRGNEQFF.

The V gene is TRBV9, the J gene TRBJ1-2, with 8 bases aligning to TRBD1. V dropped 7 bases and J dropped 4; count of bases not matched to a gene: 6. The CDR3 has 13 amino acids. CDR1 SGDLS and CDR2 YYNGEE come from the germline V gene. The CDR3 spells CASGGQDLYGYTF. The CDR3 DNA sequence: TGTGCCAGCGGGGGACAGGATCTCTATGGCTACACCTTC.